This entry lists 3 T cell receptor beta chains sequenced from one sample in a study of T cells after somatic rescue of genetic block. TCRdb's table, derived via immunoSEQ multiplex PCR, lists solely in-frame clones and lacks some. The profile shows tens of thousands of clones, roughly nine tenths of them singletons. The sequencing input was peripheral blood mononuclear cells (PBMCs). These receptors were obtained from a man aged 35 to 55.

This clone showed up just a few times. The V call is TRBV11-2, the J call TRBJ2-7; a weak D match, TRBD2 (6 bases). This CDR3 spans 13 amino acids. Trimming shortened V by 5 bases and J by 7 bases, and 15 bases separated the two germline ends. Germline lookup yields CDR1 SGHAT and CDR2 FQNNGV. The DNA for the CDR3 is TGTGCCAGCAGCACGAACGGGGGTGGGGAGCAGTACTTC. It specifies CASSTNGGGEQYF. Full variable domain (remainder filled in from reference TRBV11-2 and TRBJ2-7): EAGVAQSPRYKIIEKRQSVAFWCNPISGHATLYWYQQILGQGPKLLIQFQNNGVVDDSQLPKDRFSAERLKGVDSTLKIQPAKLEDSAVYLCASSTNGGGEQYFGPGTRLTVT.

V and J are TRBV19 and TRBJ1-6; a possible D gene is TRBD1 (5 bases). The germline V gene has CDR1 LNHDA and CDR2 SQIVND (reference sequence). The CDR3 spans 13 residues. With 10 bases removed from V and 3 bases from J, the gap between germline ends came to 10 bases. In nucleotides, the CDR3 is TGTGCCACCCGGGACGGCTATAATTCACCCCTCCACTTT. It translates to CATRDGYNSPLHF.

This chain connects TRBV7-9 to TRBJ2-1; D possibly corresponds to TRBD2 (5 bases). Germline CDR1 reads SEHNR; CDR2 reads FQNEAQ (reference sequence). The V end was cut by 2 bases, the J end by 0 bases, with 14 bases between. This CDR3 spans 17 amino acids. The CDR3 reads CASSLLSARSSYNEQFF. The CDR3 DNA sequence: TGTGCCAGCAGCTTACTTAGCGCCAGAAGCTCCTACAATGAGCAGTTCTTC.